This T cell receptor beta chain derives from a study of blood T cell repertoires in COVID-19. Study-level information: Donors in the United States, Italy and Spain gave samples during acute or convalescent COVID-19. Sources were T cells, B-cell-depleted T cells, or PBMCs; the material itself was cDNA or gDNA.

This CDR3 is built from 14 residues. CDR1 is MNHEY and CDR2 is SMNVEV in the germline V gene (reference sequence). The authors' processing: Amplification of reference gene primers was used by the study to estimate nucleated cell counts. The assay was immunoSEQ multiplex PCR, and TCRdb's table has in-frame clones only and misses some. The DNA gave D and trimming, while V, J and clone size come from that table. The table has about 380,000 clones, roughly four fifths seen once. The chain has TRBV27 and TRBJ2-1, with 13 positions matching TRBD2. The receptor comes from a human donor with acute or convalescent COVID-19. The donor label of this sample is uncertain. The sequenced sample was peripheral blood. DNA for the CDR3: TGTGCAACCTGCGAGGGACTAGCGGGAAATGAGCAGTTCTTC. The encoded protein is CATCEGLAGNEQFF.